The 26 T cell receptor beta chains below come from one sample, sequenced in a study of blood T cell repertoires in COVID-19. Measured with immunoSEQ multiplex PCR; TCRdb has only the in-frame clones, and not every one. The repertoire holds roughly 30,000 clones, with about 78% as singletons. Sequenced sample: peripheral blood. These receptors were taken from a woman aged 60-70 years with acute or convalescent COVID-19.

The rearrangement joins TRBV28 to TRBJ2-5; D uncertain. Between the trimmed V and J ends, which lost 5 bases and 1 base, there was a span of 11 bases. CDR1 and CDR2 (germline): MDHEN, SYDVKM. This CDR3 contains 14 residues. The DNA of the CDR3 is TGTGCCAGCAGTGGTATTCTGCGCCAAGAGACCCAGTACTTC. It encodes CASSGILRQETQYF.

The CDR3 sequence: CASSTGVEETQYF. For the CDR3, the DNA is TGTGCCAGCAGTACAGGGGTGGAAGAGACCCAGTACTTC. This chain links TRBV9 with TRBJ2-5; 7 bases agree with TRBD1. V lost 5 bases and J lost 3; bases outside the gene matches: 4. Germline loops: CDR1 SGDLS, CDR2 YYNGEE. CDR3 length equals 13 residues.

The J gene is TRBJ2-7, the V gene TRBV11-2; D is perhaps TRBD2 (6 bases). Germline V gene lookup returns CDR1 SGHAT and CDR2 FQNNGV. The CDR3 contains 14 residues. The V end was cut by 5 bases, the J end by 2 bases, with 13 bases between. The CDR3 sequence is CASSLRRATYEQYF. The CDR3 nucleotides are TGTGCCAGCAGCCTTCGGAGGGCCACCTACGAGCAGTACTTC.

The sample holds a few counts of this clone. The V and J genes are TRBV30 and TRBJ1-1; no clear D gene. V was cut by 5 bases and J by 1 base, with 17 bases left in between. This CDR3 contains 15 residues. In germline, CDR1 is GTSNPN, CDR2 SVGIG (reference sequence). For the CDR3, the DNA is TGTGCCTGGTCATTTGCAAGTCGGGAGAACACTGAAGCTTTCTTT. It encodes CAWSFASRENTEAFF.

The chain recombines TRBV28 with TRBJ2-1; perhaps TRBD1 as D (6 bases). Looked up from germline, CDR1 is MDHEN and CDR2 is SYDVKM. The CDR3 is 17 residues long. V was clipped by 1 base and J by 1 base, with 14 bases between them. CDR3 sequence: CASSLFPTGWSYNEQFF. CDR3 DNA: TGTGCCAGCAGTTTATTTCCCACAGGGTGGTCCTACAATGAGCAGTTCTTC.

The rearrangement uses TRBV18 and TRBJ1-6; 7 positions agree with TRBD1. From germline, CDR1 is KGHSH and CDR2 LQKENI. The CDR3 consists of 14 residues. J was trimmed by 6 bases and V by 3 bases; bases with no gene match: 2. The CDR3 region is CASSPGTANSPLHF. The CDR3 DNA reads TGTGCCAGCTCACCCGGGACAGCTAATTCACCCCTCCACTTT.

The rearrangement links TRBV5-1 to TRBJ1-4, with a weak D call TRBD1 (5 bases). CDR1 SGHRS and CDR2 YFSETQ come from the germline V gene. This CDR3 contains 14 residues. V was clipped by 0 bases and J by 8 bases, with 11 bases between them. CDR3: CASSLAGGREKLFF. CDR3 nucleotide sequence: TGCGCCAGCAGCTTGGCTGGGGGGAGGGAAAAACTGTTTTTT.

The chain joins TRBV12-5 to TRBJ2-5; D gene ambiguous. Germline V gives CDR1 LGHNT, CDR2 FRNRAP. Trimming removed 6 bases from V and 4 bases from J, with 9 bases in between. The CDR3 runs 12 residues. For the CDR3, the DNA is TGTGCTAGTGGGTTTAACGGAGAGACCCAGTACTTC. Its protein is CASGFNGETQYF.

By sample share, this clone is medium-sized. The chain couples TRBV6-1 to TRBJ1-5, with 7 positions matching TRBD1. Trimming removed 3 bases from V and 7 bases from J; junction bases left unmatched: 3. This CDR3 has 13 residues. Germline V CDR1 and CDR2: MNHNS, SASEGT. CDR3: CASSDTGDQPQHF. DNA of the CDR3: TGTGCCAGCAGTGACACAGGGGACCAGCCCCAGCATTTT.

For this clone: The sample has other DNA sequences that encode this CDR3 too. The rearrangement links TRBV9 to TRBJ2-5; 7 bases match TRBD1. CDR3 length: 15 residues. From germline, CDR1 is SGDLS and CDR2 YYNGEE. Trimming at V came to 0 bases and at J to 5 bases, leaving 7 bases not matched to a gene. The CDR3 reads CASSVEWARGETQYF. In DNA form, the CDR3 reads TGTGCCAGCAGCGTAGAATGGGCCAGGGGGGAGACCCAGTACTTC. Variable domain in full (rest from reference TRBV9 and TRBJ2-5): DSGVTQTPKHLITATGQRVTLRCSPRSGDLSVYWYQQSLDQGLQFLIQYYNGEERAKGNILERFSAQQFPDLHSELNLSSLELGDSALYFCASSVEWARGETQYFGPGTRLLVL.

The chain links TRBV5-1 to TRBJ1-3, with TRBD1 matching 7 bases. CDR3 length: 16 amino acids. Per the germline V gene, CDR1 is SGHRS and CDR2 is YFSETQ. The V and J ends lost 3 bases and 0 bases, in that order; junction bases with no gene match: 6. CDR3 protein: CASSSGTVFSGNTIYF. CDR3 nucleotide sequence: TGCGCCAGCAGCTCGGGGACAGTTTTCTCTGGAAACACCATATATTTT.

The rearrangement joins TRBV12-2 to TRBJ1-3; the D call TRBD1 from the table was never checked on the DNA. TRBV12-2 is assigned pseudogene status. This CDR3 has 18 residues. The CDR3 coding sequence is TGTGCAAGTCGCTTAGTTGGACAGGGCCTAAGCTCTGGAAACACCATATATTTT. Its translation is CASRLVGQGLSSGNTIYF.

The chain has TRBV29-1 and TRBJ1-2, with TRBD1 identical over 8 bases. This CDR3 is 14 amino acids long. The junction had 9 bases not matched to a gene; V was cut back by 3 bases and J by 6 bases. Looked up from germline, CDR1 is SQVTM and CDR2 is ANQGSEA. This chain's CDR3 is CSVDSGGPLDGYTF. Here the CDR3 DNA reads TGCAGCGTTGATTCAGGGGGCCCGTTGGATGGCTACACCTTC.

This clone was recorded once. The chain carries TRBV9 and TRBJ2-1, with D maybe TRBD2 (5 bases). The CDR3 runs to 14 residues. With 3 bases removed from V and 4 bases from J, the gap between germline ends came to 11 bases. Looked up from germline, CDR1 is SGDLS and CDR2 is YYNGEE. The DNA of the CDR3 is TGTGCCAGCAGCGGCGGAGGAACTTACAATGAGCAGTTCTTC. Residues: CASSGGGTYNEQFF. Full variable domain (remainder filled in from reference TRBV9 and TRBJ2-1): DSGVTQTPKHLITATGQRVTLRCSPRSGDLSVYWYQQSLDQGLQFLIQYYNGEERAKGNILERFSAQQFPDLHSELNLSSLELGDSALYFCASSGGGTYNEQFFGPGTRLTVL.

The rearrangement links TRBV29-1 to TRBJ2-4; 8 bases map to TRBD1. V dropped 5 bases and J dropped 2; count of bases not matched to a gene: 2. CDR3 length: 13 residues. Germline lookup yields CDR1 SQVTM and CDR2 ANQGSEA. The CDR3 reads CSVQGASKNIQYF. The CDR3 DNA reads as TGCAGCGTTCAGGGGGCCTCCAAAAACATTCAGTACTTC.

J is TRBJ2-5 and V is TRBV13, with 7 positions matching TRBD2. This CDR3 region has 15 residues. CDR1 is PRHDT, CDR2 FYEKMQ, per germline (reference sequence). V dropped 0 bases and J dropped 3; count of bases not matched to a gene: 4. CDR3 amino acids: CASSLGRGEKETQYF. As DNA, the CDR3 is TGTGCCAGCAGCTTAGGCCGGGGGGAGAAAGAGACCCAGTACTTC.

This clone was seen only a few times. The V gene is TRBV7-9, the J gene TRBJ2-2; no firm D call. With 5 bases removed from V and 0 bases from J, the gap between germline ends came to 16 bases. Germline CDR1 reads SEHNR; CDR2 reads FQNEAQ (reference sequence). The length of the CDR3 is 17 residues. This chain's CDR3 is CASSHWSGQTNTGELFF. CDR3 nucleotide sequence: TGTGCCAGCAGCCACTGGTCTGGGCAGACGAACACCGGGGAGCTGTTTTTT.

This rearrangement joins TRBV2 to TRBJ1-5; D might be TRBD1 (5 bases). Germline CDR1 SNHLY, CDR2 FYNNEI. V shed 7 bases and J shed 7 bases, with 14 bases lying between them. The CDR3 has 13 residues. This CDR3 is CASNQGIKQPQHF. The CDR3 DNA follows: TGTGCCAGCAATCAGGGTATCAAACAGCCCCAGCATTTT.

The chain carries TRBV3-1 (or the pseudogene TRBV3-2) and TRBJ1-3, with a weak D call TRBD1 (5 bases). The CDR3 covers 16 residues. Looked up from germline, CDR1 is LGHDT and CDR2 is YNNKEL (reference sequence). V lost 0 bases to trimming and J lost 5 bases, with 14 bases between them. The CDR3 region is CASSQDTGESRNTIYF. CDR3 nucleotide sequence: TGTGCCAGCAGCCAAGACACGGGGGAGTCCCGAAACACCATATATTTT.

The chain combines TRBV6-1 with TRBJ2-1; 10 positions match TRBD2. Per the germline V gene, CDR1 is MNHNS and CDR2 is SASEGT. J was trimmed by 2 bases and V by 2 bases; bases with no gene match: 6. The CDR3 spans 17 residues. The CDR3 reads CASSESAGGPPYNEQFF. The CDR3 DNA follows: TGTGCCAGCAGTGAATCAGCGGGGGGGCCCCCCTACAATGAGCAGTTCTTC.

The rearrangement uses TRBV25-1 and TRBJ1-2, with D maybe TRBD1 (6 bases). V was shortened by 4 bases and J by 5 bases, with 17 bases between the two germline ends. The CDR3 runs 15 residues. CDR1 is MGHDK, CDR2 SYGVNS, per germline. The CDR3 DNA sequence: TGTGCCAGCAGTGGAGCGACAGGAGACGGGTATGGCTACACCTTC. This encodes CASSGATGDGYGYTF.

The sample holds a few counts of this clone. The J gene is TRBJ1-4, the V gene TRBV19; the D is unclear. This CDR3 has 16 residues. With 3 bases removed from V and 3 bases from J, the gap between germline ends came to 14 bases. Germline values: CDR1 LNHDA, CDR2 SQIVND (reference sequence). The CDR3 DNA reads as TGTGCCAGTAGTATGAGTCTTCGGGGAGCTAATGAAAAACTGTTTTTT. It yields the protein CASSMSLRGANEKLFF.

V is TRBV6-2 or TRBV6-3 and J is TRBJ2-2; D unclear. Per germline, CDR1 MNHEY and CDR2 SVGEGT. V lost 0 bases and J 4 bases, leaving 12 bases between the germline ends. The CDR3 sequence is 16 residues long. Written as DNA, the CDR3 is TGTGCCAGCAGTTACTCGAGGAGACTGAGCACCGGGGAGCTGTTTTTT. This translates into CASSYSRRLSTGELFF.

The DNA of the CDR3 is TGTGCCAGCAGCTCCGGACTAGCACTCACCGGGGAGCTGTTTTTT. It encodes CASSSGLALTGELFF. This chain joins TRBV11-2 and TRBJ2-2, with 8 bases matching TRBD2. From germline, CDR1 is SGHAT and CDR2 FQNNGV. The CDR3 is 15 residues long. V lost 4 bases and J lost 4; bases outside the gene matches: 5.

The chain employs TRBV5-4 and TRBJ1-5, with TRBD1 matching over 9 bases. The CDR3 has 14 residues. After removal of 0 bases from V and 5 bases from J, the junction contained 0 bases not matched to a gene. Germline CDR1 reads SGHNT; CDR2 reads YYREEE (reference sequence). CDR3 nucleotides: TGTGCCAGCAGCTTGGACAGGGGGCATCAGCCCCAGCATTTT. Protein: CASSLDRGHQPQHF. Full variable domain (rest looked up from reference TRBV5-4 and TRBJ1-5): ETGVTQSPTHLIKTRGQQVTLRCSSQSGHNTVSWYQQALGQGPQFIFQYYREEENGRGNFPPRFSGLQFPNYSSELNVNALELDDSALYLCASSLDRGHQPQHFGDGTRLSIL.

V gene TRBV5-4 combines with J gene TRBJ2-3, with D unresolved. Germline CDR1 reads SGHNT; CDR2 reads YYREEE (reference sequence). The CDR3 has 14 amino acids. V shed 7 bases and J shed 1 base, with 13 bases lying between them. This CDR3 reads CASAERRGTDTQYF. CDR3 bases: TGTGCCAGCGCGGAGCGACGGGGCACAGATACGCAGTATTTT.